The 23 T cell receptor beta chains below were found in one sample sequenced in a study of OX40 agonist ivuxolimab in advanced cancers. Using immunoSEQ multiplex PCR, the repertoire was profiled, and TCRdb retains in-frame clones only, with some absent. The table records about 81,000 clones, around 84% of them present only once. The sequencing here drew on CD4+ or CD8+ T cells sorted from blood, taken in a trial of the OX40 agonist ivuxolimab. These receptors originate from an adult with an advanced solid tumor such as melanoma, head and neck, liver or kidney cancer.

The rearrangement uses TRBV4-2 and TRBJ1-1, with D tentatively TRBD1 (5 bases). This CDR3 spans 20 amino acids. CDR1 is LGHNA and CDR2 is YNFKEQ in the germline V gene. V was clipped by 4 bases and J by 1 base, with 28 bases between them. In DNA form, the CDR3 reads TGTGCCAGCAGCCCTAAATTGGGGTCGCCAGGGCTCTTGGCGAACACTGAAGCTTTCTTT. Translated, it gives CASSPKLGSPGLLANTEAFF.

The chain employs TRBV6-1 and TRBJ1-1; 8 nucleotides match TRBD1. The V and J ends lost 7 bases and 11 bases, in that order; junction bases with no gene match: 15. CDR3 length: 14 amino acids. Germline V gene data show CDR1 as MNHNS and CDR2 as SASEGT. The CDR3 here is CASIQGAARPQAFF. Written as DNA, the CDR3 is TGTGCCAGCATCCAGGGGGCGGCGAGGCCCCAGGCTTTCTTT.

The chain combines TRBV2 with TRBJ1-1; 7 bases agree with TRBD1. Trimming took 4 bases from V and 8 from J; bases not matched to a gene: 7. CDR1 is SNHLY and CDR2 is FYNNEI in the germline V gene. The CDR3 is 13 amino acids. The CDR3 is CASSARGTAEAFF. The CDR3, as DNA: TGTGCCAGCAGTGCCCGGGGGACAGCGGAAGCTTTCTTT.

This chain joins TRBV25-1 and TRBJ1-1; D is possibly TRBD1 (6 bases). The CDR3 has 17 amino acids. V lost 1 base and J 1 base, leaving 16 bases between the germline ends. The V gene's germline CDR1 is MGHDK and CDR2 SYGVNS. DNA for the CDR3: TGTGCCAGCAGTGAATTATTGTCGAGCAGGGGGAACACTGAAGCTTTCTTT. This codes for CASSELLSSRGNTEAFF. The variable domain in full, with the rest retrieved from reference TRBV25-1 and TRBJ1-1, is EADIYQTPRYLVIGTGKKITLECSQTMGHDKMYWYQQDPGMELHLIHYSYGVNSTEKGDLSSESTVSRIRTEHFPLTLESARPSHTSQYLCASSELLSSRGNTEAFFGQGTRLTVV.

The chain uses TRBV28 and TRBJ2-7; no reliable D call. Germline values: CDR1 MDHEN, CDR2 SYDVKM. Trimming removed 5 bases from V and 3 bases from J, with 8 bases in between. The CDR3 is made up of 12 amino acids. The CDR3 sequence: CASSEQVYEQYF. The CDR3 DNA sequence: TGTGCCAGCAGTGAACAAGTCTACGAGCAGTACTTC.

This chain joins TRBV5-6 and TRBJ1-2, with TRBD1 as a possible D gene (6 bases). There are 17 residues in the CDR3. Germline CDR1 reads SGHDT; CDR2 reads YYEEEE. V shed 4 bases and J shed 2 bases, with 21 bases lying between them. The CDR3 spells CASSNRVLEGKNYGYTF. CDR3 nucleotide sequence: TGTGCCAGCAGCAACAGGGTATTGGAGGGCAAAAACTATGGCTACACCTTC.

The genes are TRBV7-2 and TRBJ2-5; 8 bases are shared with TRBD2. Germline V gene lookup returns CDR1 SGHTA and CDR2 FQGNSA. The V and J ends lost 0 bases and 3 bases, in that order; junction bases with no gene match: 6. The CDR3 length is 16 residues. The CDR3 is CASSLAPGGGEETQYF. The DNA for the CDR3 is TGTGCCAGCAGCTTAGCCCCGGGAGGGGGGGAAGAGACCCAGTACTTC.

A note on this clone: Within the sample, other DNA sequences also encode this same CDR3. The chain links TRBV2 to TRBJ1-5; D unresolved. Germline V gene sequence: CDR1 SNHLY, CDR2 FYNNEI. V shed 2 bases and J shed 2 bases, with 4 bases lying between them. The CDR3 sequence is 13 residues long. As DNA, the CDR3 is TGTGCCAGCAGTGAAATCGGCAATCAGCCCCAGCATTTT. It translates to CASSEIGNQPQHF.

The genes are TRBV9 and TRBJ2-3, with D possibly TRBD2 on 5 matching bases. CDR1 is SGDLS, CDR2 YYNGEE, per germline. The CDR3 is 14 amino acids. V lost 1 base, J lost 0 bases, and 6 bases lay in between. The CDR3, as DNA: TGTGCCAGCAGCGTACTAGCTAGCACAGATACGCAGTATTTT. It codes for CASSVLASTDTQYF.

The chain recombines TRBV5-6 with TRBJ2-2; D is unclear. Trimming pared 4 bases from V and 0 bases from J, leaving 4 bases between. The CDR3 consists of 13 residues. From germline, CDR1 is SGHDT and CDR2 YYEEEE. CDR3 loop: CASSLANTGELFF. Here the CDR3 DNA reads TGTGCCAGCAGCCTAGCGAACACCGGGGAGCTGTTTTTT. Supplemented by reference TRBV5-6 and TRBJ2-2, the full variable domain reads DAGVTQSPTHLIKTRGQQVTLRCSPKSGHDTVSWYQQALGQGPQFIFQYYEEEERQRGNFPDRFSGHQFPNYSSELNVNALLLGDSALYLCASSLANTGELFFGEGSRLTVL.

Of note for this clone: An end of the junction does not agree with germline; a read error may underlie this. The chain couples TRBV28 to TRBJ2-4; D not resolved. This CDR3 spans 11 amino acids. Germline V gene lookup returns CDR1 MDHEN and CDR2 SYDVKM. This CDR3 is CASSLWGIQYF. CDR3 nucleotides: TGTGCCAGCAGCTTATGGGGCATTCAGTACTTC.

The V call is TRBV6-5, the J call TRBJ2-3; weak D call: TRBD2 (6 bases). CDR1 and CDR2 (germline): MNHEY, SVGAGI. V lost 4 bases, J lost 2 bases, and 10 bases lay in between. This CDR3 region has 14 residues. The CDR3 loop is CASSSRDDTDTQYF. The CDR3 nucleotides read TGTGCCAGCAGTTCGCGGGACGACACAGATACGCAGTATTTT.

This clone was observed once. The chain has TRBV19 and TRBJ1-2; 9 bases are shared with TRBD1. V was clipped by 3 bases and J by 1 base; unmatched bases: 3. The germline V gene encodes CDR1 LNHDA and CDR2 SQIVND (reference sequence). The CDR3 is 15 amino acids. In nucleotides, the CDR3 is TGTGCCAGTAGTATGGGGGGACAGGGTAACTATGGCTACACCTTC. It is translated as CASSMGGQGNYGYTF.

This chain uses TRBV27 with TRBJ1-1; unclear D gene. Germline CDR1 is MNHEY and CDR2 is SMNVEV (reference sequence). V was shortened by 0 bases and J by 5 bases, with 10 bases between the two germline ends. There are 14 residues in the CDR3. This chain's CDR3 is CASSLSRGGTEAFF. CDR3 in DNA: TGTGCCAGCAGTTTATCCCGGGGAGGAACTGAAGCTTTCTTT.

The CDR3 bases are TGTGCCAGCAGCAAAGATTTGTGTAGGGGCCGCCGCAATCAGCCCCAGCATTTT. Translation gives CASSKDLCRGRRNQPQHF. The chain recombines TRBV21-1 with TRBJ1-5; no DNA check was done on the table's D call, TRBD1. TRBV21-1 is a listed pseudogene. The CDR3 loop spans 18 amino acids.

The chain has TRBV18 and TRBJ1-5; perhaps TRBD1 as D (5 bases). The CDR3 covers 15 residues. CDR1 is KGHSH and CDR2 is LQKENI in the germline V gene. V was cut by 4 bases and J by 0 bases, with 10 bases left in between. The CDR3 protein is CASSRGFHSNQPQHF. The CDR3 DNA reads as TGTGCCAGCTCACGGGGCTTCCATAGCAATCAGCCCCAGCATTTT.

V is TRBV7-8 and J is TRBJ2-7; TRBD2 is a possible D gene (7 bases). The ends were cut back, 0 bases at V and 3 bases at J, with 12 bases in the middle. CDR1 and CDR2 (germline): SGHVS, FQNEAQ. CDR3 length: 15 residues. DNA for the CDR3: TGTGCCAGCAGCTTAGCGAGGGGGGGGAGCTACGAGCAGTACGTC. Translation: CASSLARGGSYEQYV.

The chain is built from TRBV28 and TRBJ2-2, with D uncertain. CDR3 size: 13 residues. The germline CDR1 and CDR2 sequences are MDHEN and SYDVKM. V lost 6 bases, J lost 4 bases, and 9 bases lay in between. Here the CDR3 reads CASSPSVTGELFF. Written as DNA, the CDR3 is TGTGCCAGCAGCCCCAGCGTCACCGGGGAGCTGTTTTTT.

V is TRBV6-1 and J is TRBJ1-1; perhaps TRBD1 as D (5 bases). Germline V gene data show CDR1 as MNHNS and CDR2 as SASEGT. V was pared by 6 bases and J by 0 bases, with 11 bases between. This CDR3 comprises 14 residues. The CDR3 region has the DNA TGTGCCAGCAGAAGGGCAGGGATGAACACTGAAGCTTTCTTT. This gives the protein CASRRAGMNTEAFF.

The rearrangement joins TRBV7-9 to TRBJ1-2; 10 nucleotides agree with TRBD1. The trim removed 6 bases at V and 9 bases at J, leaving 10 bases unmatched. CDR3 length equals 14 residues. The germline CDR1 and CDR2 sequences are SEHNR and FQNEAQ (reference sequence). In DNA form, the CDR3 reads TGTGCCAGCAGTTTCGGGACAGGGGATTTCCGCTACACCTTC. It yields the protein CASSFGTGDFRYTF. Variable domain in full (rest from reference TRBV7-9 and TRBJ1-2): DTGVSQNPRHKITKRGQNVTFRCDPISEHNRLYWYRQTLGQGPEFLTYFQNEAQLEKSRLLSDRFSAERPKGSFSTLEIQRTEQGDSAMYLCASSFGTGDFRYTFGSGTRLTVV.

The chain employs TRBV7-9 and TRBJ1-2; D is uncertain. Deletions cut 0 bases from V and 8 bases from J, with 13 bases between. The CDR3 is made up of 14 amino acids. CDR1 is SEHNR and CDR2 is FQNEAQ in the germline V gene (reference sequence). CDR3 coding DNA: TGTGCCAGCAGCTTAGCGGAAGCTTCGATGGGCTACACCTTC. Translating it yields CASSLAEASMGYTF.

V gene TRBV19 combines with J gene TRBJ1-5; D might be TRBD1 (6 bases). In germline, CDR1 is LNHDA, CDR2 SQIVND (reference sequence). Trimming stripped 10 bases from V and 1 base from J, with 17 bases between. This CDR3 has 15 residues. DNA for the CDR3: TGTGCCACCAGGAGGGGGGGCGCAAGCAATCAGCCCCAGCATTTT. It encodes CATRRGGASNQPQHF.

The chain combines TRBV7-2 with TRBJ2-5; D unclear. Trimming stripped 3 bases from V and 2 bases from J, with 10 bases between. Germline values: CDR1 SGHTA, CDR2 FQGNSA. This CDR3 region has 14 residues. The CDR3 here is CASSLGRRQETQYF. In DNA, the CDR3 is TGTGCCAGCAGCTTGGGTAGGCGACAAGAGACCCAGTACTTC.